This TCR beta chain was identified in a study of PD-L1 blockade in urothelial cancer. About the study: Administration of atezolizumab to patients began around 2014, at 1,200 mg intravenously every 3 weeks. Each participant's history included 0 to 3 prior chemotherapy regimens. The study, taken as a whole, reports: Pretreatment clonality of the blood TCR repertoire below the median was predictive of superior survival.

This CDR3 has 15 amino acids. Trimming cost V 8 bases and J 3 bases; bases outside gene matches: 8. Germline CDR1 is MNHNS and CDR2 is SASEGT. TCRdb's table, derived via immunoSEQ multiplex PCR, lists solely in-frame clones and lacks some. The table lists under 30,000 clones, roughly 89% of them singletons. Notes on this clone: What it recognizes is unknown.

Urothelial carcinoma in patients was locally advanced or metastatic. The source was PBMCs, collected around atezolizumab (anti-PD-L1) treatment. The V and J genes are TRBV6-1 and TRBJ1-3, with TRBD1 identical over 9 bases. The receptor was derived from a man aged 50 to 60 with urothelial cancer. This chain's CDR3 is CASYRPGQGGNTIYF. The CDR3 DNA sequence: TGTGCCAGCTACCGACCGGGACAGGGTGGAAACACCATATATTTT.